The clone carrying this T cell receptor beta chain occurred a few times. Its cognate antigen is unknown. This sample was taken from a study of OX40 agonist ivuxolimab in advanced cancers. Study summary: All patients had ivuxolimab intravenously every 2 weeks at 0.01 to 10 mg/kg.

Libraries were prepared by immunoSEQ multiplex PCR; TCRdb keeps only in-frame clonotypes and omits some of them. The sample lists approximately 51,000 clones; approximately 80% were seen once. General study points: CD4+ and CD8+ blood T cells expanded clonally by week 6 at 0.1 to 3.0 mg/kg.

V trimming: 4 bases; J trimming: 7 bases; junction bases outside the gene matches: 8. Germline V CDR1 and CDR2: SGHRS, YFSETQ. The CDR3 runs to 16 residues. Material: CD4+ or CD8+ T cells sorted from blood, obtained in a trial of the OX40 agonist ivuxolimab. The chain recombines TRBV5-1 with TRBJ2-1; 13 nucleotides line up with TRBD2. The receptor was derived from an adult with an advanced solid tumor such as melanoma, head and neck, liver or kidney cancer. CDR3 loop: CASSLATSGGANEQFF. CDR3 sequence (DNA): TGCGCCAGCAGCCTAGCAACTAGCGGGGGGGCGAATGAGCAGTTCTTC.